This T cell receptor (beta chain) derives from a study of blood T cell repertoires in COVID-19. About the study: COVID-19 samples collected from the United States, Italy and Spain covered acute and convalescent phases. The analysed material was cDNA or gDNA that came from T cells, B-cell-depleted T cells, or PBMCs.

V lost 6 bases to trimming and J lost 2 bases; unmatched junction nucleotides: 3. The CDR3 contains 13 residues. Germline-derived CDR1 and CDR2 are MNHEY and SVGAGI. As handled by the study authors: Reference gene primer amplification yielded estimated nucleated cell counts. Data came from immunoSEQ multiplex PCR; TCRdb stores just in-frame clones and leaves some out. The D gene and trimming were derived from the DNA, and the V and J assignments and clone size from that table. The repertoire consists of tens of thousands of clones, with 65% to 80% occurring once and the leading ten covering less than 30%.

The sequenced sample was peripheral blood. This TCR was recovered from a man aged 60 to 69 with active or convalescent COVID-19. V and J are TRBV6-5 and TRBJ2-5; 7 positions match TRBD2. The CDR3 sequence: CASRGLLQETQYF. CDR3 sequence (DNA): TGTGCCAGCAGGGGACTATTGCAAGAGACCCAGTACTTC.